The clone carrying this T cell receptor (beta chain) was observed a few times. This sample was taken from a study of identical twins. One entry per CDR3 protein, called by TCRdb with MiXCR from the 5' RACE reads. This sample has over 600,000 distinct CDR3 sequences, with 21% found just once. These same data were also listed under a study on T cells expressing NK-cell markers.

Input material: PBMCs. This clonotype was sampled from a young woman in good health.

The CDR3 sequence is CSARRPTPSYEQYF. The CDR3 nucleotides read TGCAGTGCTAGACGGCCTACCCCTTCCTACGAGCAGTACTTC. The chain combines TRBV20-1 with TRBJ2-7, with D unclear. This CDR3 has 14 residues. Germline CDR1 reads DFQATT; CDR2 reads SNEGSKA (reference sequence). The V and J ends lost 2 bases and 1 base respectively, with 12 bases between them.